These 12 T cell receptor beta chains share one sample of origin, sequenced in a study of T cell responses to AZD1222 COVID-19 vaccine. Some clones are missing from TCRdb's copy, which holds only in-frame ones; the method was immunoSEQ multiplex PCR. Found here are 160,000 or so clones, approximately 92% of them singletons; the top ten hold around 3%. This specimen consisted of peripheral blood, obtained on day 0 of AZD1222 vaccination. The receptor source for this set is an adult in good health.

The chain joins TRBV5-6 to TRBJ1-2; TRBD1 matches at 8 bases. The CDR3 runs to 12 residues. The germline CDR1 and CDR2 sequences are SGHDT and YYEEEE. The trim removed 4 bases at V and 13 bases at J, leaving 9 bases unmatched. The CDR3 DNA follows: TGTGCCAGCAGCGCGACCAGGGGGCCGGGCACCTTC. Its translation: CASSATRGPGTF.

Written as DNA, the CDR3 is TGCAGCTCCTCCGGCGGGTATGGCTACACCTTC. It translates to CSSSGGYGYTF. The V and J genes are TRBV29-1 and TRBJ1-2; D is uncertain. V was shortened by 8 bases and J by 5 bases, with 12 bases between the two germline ends. The germline V gene has CDR1 SQVTM and CDR2 ANQGSEA. The CDR3 contains 11 residues.

The chain links TRBV4-1 to TRBJ1-5; D possibly corresponds to TRBD1 (5 bases). V lost 1 base to trimming and J lost 0 bases, with 10 bases between them. Per germline, CDR1 MGHRA and CDR2 YSYEKL. CDR3 length: 16 residues. CDR3 DNA: TGCGCCAGCAGCCAAGCGGGGGTGGGTAGCAATCAGCCCCAGCATTTT. Its translation: CASSQAGVGSNQPQHF.

J is TRBJ2-1 and V is TRBV7-9; TRBD2 aligns across 14 bases. Trimming at V came to 3 bases and at J to 10 bases, leaving 2 bases not matched to a gene. Germline V gene lookup returns CDR1 SEHNR and CDR2 FQNEAQ (reference sequence). CDR3 size: 14 residues. In DNA, the CDR3 is TGTGCCAGCAGCTTCGGACTAGCGGGAGGCGAGCAGTTCTTC. As protein: CASSFGLAGGEQFF.

CDR3: CASRLPGAYEQYF. The CDR3 DNA sequence: TGTGCCAGCAGGTTGCCAGGAGCCTACGAGCAGTACTTC. The chain joins TRBV28 to TRBJ2-7; no reliable D call. The germline gives CDR1 MDHEN, CDR2 SYDVKM. This CDR3 is built from 13 residues. V gave up 6 bases and J gave up 2 bases, with 11 bases separating them.

The genes are TRBV6-5 and TRBJ2-7; weak D call: TRBD2 (6 bases). The germline gives CDR1 MNHEY, CDR2 SVGAGI. The CDR3 is 14 amino acids. V dropped 7 bases and J dropped 3 bases, with 16 bases sitting between them. CDR3 loop: CASTPHGGGYEQYF. The CDR3 DNA reads TGTGCCAGCACCCCCCACGGGGGAGGCTACGAGCAGTACTTC.

The genes are TRBV12-3 or TRBV12-4 and TRBJ2-5, with no clear D. The ends were cut back, 8 bases at V and 4 bases at J, with 14 bases in the middle. The CDR3 length is 13 residues. CDR3: CASVWGKRETQYF. Written as DNA, the CDR3 is TGTGCCAGCGTCTGGGGAAAGAGAGAGACCCAGTACTTC.

The chain joins TRBV5-6 to TRBJ2-7; no clear D gene. Trimming took 1 base from V and 7 from J, leaving 6 bases between them. This CDR3 has 11 residues. Germline loops: CDR1 SGHDT, CDR2 YYEEEE. This CDR3 is CASSLSTEQYF. Here the CDR3 DNA reads TGTGCCAGCAGCTTGAGCACGGAGCAGTACTTC.

The rearrangement links TRBV27 to TRBJ2-3, with a tentative D call TRBD2 (6 bases). This CDR3 contains 14 residues. Germline V gene data show CDR1 as MNHEY and CDR2 as SMNVEV (reference sequence). Trimming took 0 bases from V and 3 from J, leaving 7 bases between them. The CDR3 spells CASSLSAGTDTQYF. Written as DNA, the CDR3 is TGTGCCAGCAGTTTATCGGCGGGAACAGATACGCAGTATTTT.

The chain combines TRBV2 with TRBJ2-7; TRBD2 matches at 7 bases. This CDR3 is 15 amino acids long. V was pared by 0 bases and J by 6 bases, with 8 bases of the junction left unmatched. Germline values: CDR1 SNHLY, CDR2 FYNNEI. The CDR3 nucleotides are TGTGCCAGCAGTGAAGCGCGGGTGGGGGAGGGCGAGCAGTACTTC. Translating it yields CASSEARVGEGEQYF.

V usage is TRBV19 and J usage is TRBJ2-2; D ambiguous. Trimming left V 4 bases short and J 6 bases short, with 6 bases between. Germline V gene data show CDR1 as LNHDA and CDR2 as SQIVND (reference sequence). CDR3 length: 12 amino acids. The DNA of the CDR3 is TGTGCCAGTAGTAGCCCTCCCGGGGAGCTGTTTTTT. Amino acid sequence: CASSSPPGELFF.

The chain links TRBV6-5 to TRBJ1-2, with D perhaps TRBD1 (5 bases). This CDR3 has 15 residues. V dropped 1 base and J dropped 6 bases, with 15 bases sitting between them. CDR1 and CDR2 (germline): MNHEY, SVGAGI. Written as DNA, the CDR3 is TGTGCCAGCAGTTACTTCGTCGGGGGTTCTGATGGCTACACCTTC. Amino acid sequence: CASSYFVGGSDGYTF.